A selection of T cell receptor beta chains follows, all from one sample in a study of blood T cells in healthy people across ages. MiXCR was run by TCRdb on the 5' RACE reads, yielding one entry per CDR3 protein. The sample holds 1.5 million to 2 million distinct CDR3 sequences, about 50% seen once. Sequencing was done on a sample of blood. The receptors here all came from a woman in her forties in good health. Each CDR3 is given with its conserved first and last residue. Each record gives: J gene, V gene, clone size, D gene, CDR3 DNA, CDR3 protein. The D gene is left open where the match is weak. The listing skips clone size in some rows; elsewhere it reads once, few, many or a size class.

J: TRBJ2-7
V: TRBV28
size: few
D: -
DNA: TGTGCCAGCAGTATAGGCGGGACAGCCCCCTACGAGCAGTACTTC
CDR3: CASSIGGTAPYEQYF

J: TRBJ1-6
V: TRBV7-2
size: -
D: -
DNA: TGTGCCAGCAGCTTACGACTAACGGGTTCACCCCTCCACTTT
CDR3: CASSLRLTGSPLHF

J: TRBJ1-2
V: TRBV25-1
size: few
D: -
DNA: TGTGCCAGCAGTGAATGGGATGCGCTGTTTAACTATGGCTACACCTTC
CDR3: CASSEWDALFNYGYTF

J: TRBJ2-7
V: TRBV7-4
size: -
D: TRBD2
DNA: TGTGCCAGCACTTTCCCTAGCGGGGGCAAGAGCTCCTACAATGAGCAGTACTTC
CDR3: CASTFPSGGKSSYNEQYF

J: TRBJ2-1
V: TRBV4-3
size: -
D: TRBD1
DNA: TGCGCCAGCAGCGATGGACAGGGGGCTATTGCCGGCAATGAGCAGTTCTTC
CDR3: CASSDGQGAIAGNEQFF

J: TRBJ2-3
V: TRBV5-4
size: -
D: TRBD1
DNA: TGTGCCAGCAGCTTGGAACAGGGGGCTAGAGATACGCAGTATTTT
CDR3: CASSLEQGARDTQYF

J: TRBJ2-4
V: TRBV6-5
size: few
D: -
DNA: TGTGCCAGCAGTTACTCGTGGGACTTCTCCAAAAACATTCAGTACTTC
CDR3: CASSYSWDFSKNIQYF

J: TRBJ1-5
V: TRBV6-2/TRBV6-3
size: -
D: -
DNA: TGTGCCAGCAGCCCCGGGCCTCGCCCCAATCAGCCCCAGCATTTT
CDR3: CASSPGPRPNQPQHF

J: TRBJ1-2
V: TRBV29-1
size: -
D: -
DNA: TGCAGCGTTAAAACCCAACGGGGCTACACCTTC
CDR3: CSVKTQRGYTF

J: TRBJ2-5
V: TRBV3-1
size: few
D: TRBD2
DNA: TGTGCCAGCAGCCAAGGAGGGACTAGGGGTGAGACCCAGTACTTC
CDR3: CASSQGGTRGETQYF

J: TRBJ1-2
V: TRBV20-1
size: few
D: -
DNA: TGCAGTGCTAGAGATCTGATAGGGACGTCTGACTATGGCTACACCTTC
CDR3: CSARDLIGTSDYGYTF

J: TRBJ2-1
V: TRBV11-2
size: few
D: -
DNA: TGTGCCAGCAGCTCCAATGTGGGCGATGAGCAGTTCTTC
CDR3: CASSSNVGDEQFF

J: TRBJ1-2
V: TRBV4-1
size: -
D: -
DNA: TGCGCCAGCAGCCAAGATCGTTCCGGCCGTGGCTACACCTTC
CDR3: CASSQDRSGRGYTF

J: TRBJ2-3
V: TRBV27
size: -
D: -
DNA: TGTGCCAGCAGGTACGGGAGAAGCACAGATACGCAGTATTTT
CDR3: CASRYGRSTDTQYF

J: TRBJ2-3
V: TRBV5-5
size: -
D: -
DNA: TGTGCCAGCAGCCGGACTAATCGCGTGGATACGCAGTATTTT
CDR3: CASSRTNRVDTQYF

J: TRBJ2-1
V: TRBV29-1
size: few
D: TRBD2
DNA: TGCAGCGTTGAGGGGGGGACGGCATACAATGAGCAGTTCTTC
CDR3: CSVEGGTAYNEQFF

J: TRBJ1-5
V: TRBV20-1
size: -
D: TRBD1
DNA: TGCAGTGTTAGGCGCCGGGACAGGGGAAGCAATCAGCCCCAGCATTTT
CDR3: CSVRRRDRGSNQPQHF

J: TRBJ2-1
V: TRBV6-5
size: few
D: -
DNA: TGTGCCAGCAGTGCACAGACCTACAATGAGCAGTTCTTC
CDR3: CASSAQTYNEQFF

J: TRBJ1-1
V: TRBV14
size: -
D: -
DNA: TGTGCCAGCAGCCAAGGGTGGGTTACTGAAGCTTTCTTT
CDR3: CASSQGWVTEAFF

J: TRBJ2-6
V: TRBV12-3/TRBV12-4
size: -
D: -
DNA: TGTGCCAGCAGTTTGAATGGGCGACTGGGTGCCAACGTCCTGACTTTC
CDR3: CASSLNGRLGANVLTF

J: TRBJ1-5
V: TRBV12-3/TRBV12-4
size: -
D: TRBD1
DNA: TGTGCCAGCAGCGCCCTAGGGACAGGCATGAATCAGCCCCAGCATTTT
CDR3: CASSALGTGMNQPQHF

J: TRBJ2-3
V: TRBV7-3
size: -
D: TRBD2
DNA: TGTGCCAGCAGGGCTAGCGGGGGCTTCACAGATACGCAGTATTTT
CDR3: CASRASGGFTDTQYF

J: TRBJ2-7
V: TRBV7-9
size: -
D: -
DNA: TGTGCCAGCAAACAGGACGGCCACGAGCAGTACTTC
CDR3: CASKQDGHEQYF

J: TRBJ2-6
V: TRBV6-1
size: -
D: -
DNA: TGTGCCAGCAGTGCCACCGGACAGCCCTCTGGGGCCAACGTCCTGACTTTC
CDR3: CASSATGQPSGANVLTF

J: TRBJ2-5
V: TRBV3-1
size: -
D: -
DNA: TGTGCCAGCAGCCAAGTCGCAGGGAGGCAAGAGACCCAGTACTTC
CDR3: CASSQVAGRQETQYF

J: TRBJ2-3
V: TRBV5-1
size: -
D: TRBD2
DNA: TGCGCCAGCCGGGAGCGGGGTGGTAGCACAGATACGCAGTATTTT
CDR3: CASRERGGSTDTQYF

J: TRBJ1-2
V: TRBV6-5
size: -
D: TRBD1
DNA: TGTGCCAGCAGTTGCGACCCGGGACAGGGAGGCCTTTATGGCTACACCTTC
CDR3: CASSCDPGQGGLYGYTF

J: TRBJ1-1
V: TRBV12-3/TRBV12-4
size: -
D: -
DNA: TGTGCCAGCAGTTTAAAATCCGGGCTTGAAGCTTTCTTT
CDR3: CASSLKSGLEAFF

J: TRBJ2-1
V: TRBV6-2/TRBV6-3
size: once
D: -
DNA: TGTGCCAGCAGTTACCAGGGACCCAATGAGCAGTTCTTC
CDR3: CASSYQGPNEQFF

J: TRBJ2-3
V: TRBV12-5
size: -
D: TRBD2
DNA: TGTGCTAGTGGTATACAGCGGGGGGGCGTCAGCACAGATACGCAGTATTTT
CDR3: CASGIQRGGVSTDTQYF

J: TRBJ2-3
V: TRBV4-1
size: -
D: -
DNA: TGCGCCAGCAGCCTACAAAGCGGCGGCCCTAGCACAGATACGCAGTATTTT
CDR3: CASSLQSGGPSTDTQYF

J: TRBJ2-1
V: TRBV5-1
size: -
D: TRBD2
DNA: TGCGCCAGCAGCCAGACTAGCGGGGGGGCTAGGGACAATGAGCAGTTCTTC
CDR3: CASSQTSGGARDNEQFF

J: TRBJ2-7
V: TRBV6-6
size: -
D: -
DNA: TGTGCCAGCAAGAGGACAGAGCAGTACTTC
CDR3: CASKRTEQYF

J: TRBJ2-1
V: TRBV4-3
size: few
D: TRBD2
DNA: TGCGCCAGCAGCCAAGATGGAGCGGGGGCCTTCGCATACAATGAGCAGTTCTTC
CDR3: CASSQDGAGAFAYNEQFF

J: TRBJ2-7
V: TRBV28
size: -
D: -
DNA: TGTGCCAGCAGTCTTACCGTAACCGGGTCCACCTACGAGCAGTACTTC
CDR3: CASSLTVTGSTYEQYF

J: TRBJ2-1
V: TRBV9
size: few
D: -
DNA: TGTGCCAGCAGCCCCACTTGGGTAGCAGGTAATGAGCAGTTCTTC
CDR3: CASSPTWVAGNEQFF

J: TRBJ2-1
V: TRBV28
size: once
D: TRBD1
DNA: TGTGCCAGCAGACCAGACAGGGAAAGGTACAATGAGCAGTTCTTC
CDR3: CASRPDRERYNEQFF

J: TRBJ2-1
V: TRBV6-5
size: -
D: TRBD1
DNA: TGTGCCAGCAGCAGGACAGGGTCGGGCTACAATGAGCAGTTCTTC
CDR3: CASSRTGSGYNEQFF

J: TRBJ2-1
V: TRBV27
size: few
D: -
DNA: TGTGCCAGCAGTTTATCGTACAACCCGGGCAATGAGCAGTTCTTC
CDR3: CASSLSYNPGNEQFF

J: TRBJ2-3
V: TRBV28
size: -
D: TRBD2
DNA: TGTGCCAGCAGTTTAAGGGCGGGGGGGTCCGCAGATACGCAGTATTTT
CDR3: CASSLRAGGSADTQYF

J: TRBJ1-1
V: TRBV29-1
size: -
D: -
DNA: TGCAGCGGGTTGGGCACTGAAGCTTTCTTT
CDR3: CSGLGTEAFF

J: TRBJ2-7
V: TRBV6-1
size: few
D: -
DNA: TGTGCCAGCTCCGACCTAGCGCCTCCGCGGCGGGAGCAGTACTTC
CDR3: CASSDLAPPRREQYF

J: TRBJ2-7
V: TRBV5-1
size: -
D: TRBD1
DNA: TGCGCCAGCAGCTGGAGGCGAGGACAGGGAATTGAGGAGCAGTACTTC
CDR3: CASSWRRGQGIEEQYF